The sequence of this T cell receptor beta chain was determined in a study of T-cell reconstitution after alpha-beta-depleted transplantation in children. Whole-study results and caveats: Hyperexpanded clones declined; after one year, newly produced T cells mostly supplied diversity. Reports say that about two months after transplant, the alpha-beta T cells came out of several hundred graft clones that had expanded.

This clonotype was recorded at least ten times. As yet, its antigen is unknown. The library targeted TCRbeta and was prepared with unique molecular identifiers. In TCRdb, the PCR reads were re-called with MiXCR into one record per CDR3 protein. The profile shows around 600,000 distinct CDR3 sequences, 23% of them singletons. CDR3 length equals 13 residues. Looked up from germline, CDR1 is SQVTM and CDR2 is ANQGSEA. V was pared by 4 bases and J by 7 bases, with 5 bases of the junction left unmatched. This sequence was found in a boy under two years old who had a stem cell transplant for acute myeloid leukemia, so the T cells may come from the graft donor. The input for sequencing was PBMCs, mostly from graft donor cells, taken 360 days after TCRalphabeta/CD19-depleted stem cell transplant. The chain links TRBV29-1 to TRBJ2-1, with TRBD2 identical over 9 bases. CDR3 loop: CSVAASGENEQFF. CDR3 in DNA: TGCAGCGTTGCGGCTAGCGGGGAGAATGAGCAGTTCTTC.